This T cell receptor beta chain derives from a study of blood T cell repertoires in COVID-19. Study members were between roughly 18 and 90 years old and lived in 25 or so US regions. Clones were read by immunoSEQ multiplex PCR, and TCRdb kept only the in-frame ones, dropping some. The sample shows about 210,000 clones, roughly 84% of them seen only once. The sample was PBMCs or T cells enriched from blood (not recorded which). The sequence was collected from a man between 25 and 39 years old in a cohort exposed to, infected with or recovered from COVID-19 (not recorded which).

The CDR3, as DNA: TGTGCCAGCAGTGAAGAAGCCACCGTTAGCGCCGAGCAGTACTTC. As protein: CASSEEATVSAEQYF. J is TRBJ2-7 and V is TRBV6-1; D possibly corresponds to TRBD2 (5 bases). The V gene's germline CDR1 is MNHNS and CDR2 SASEGT. V lost 1 base to trimming and J lost 6 bases, with 16 bases between them. The CDR3 runs 15 residues.